This note documents a single T cell receptor beta chain sequence. The antigen remains undetermined. Regarding donors, all were healthy bone marrow donors. The sample originates from a study of cytomegalovirus exposure and HLA in healthy donors. Whole-study results and caveats: Later examination showed HLA-associated TCR beta chains had greater clonal expansion than equally common others. Cytomegalovirus association was listed for about 170 TCR beta chains. Productive rates of about 90% or about 30% were seen for most TCR beta V segments in an earlier analysis.

V shed 8 bases, J shed 4 bases, and the junction held 8 bases outside the gene matches. The CDR3 runs 14 residues. CDR1 MNHNS and CDR2 SASEGT come from the germline V gene. A multiplex PCR was run with 60 Vbeta primers and 13 Jbeta primers. Data came from immunoSEQ multiplex PCR; TCRdb stores just in-frame clones and leaves some out. The sample holds 140,000 to 150,000 clones, 70% to 90% seen once. The chain links TRBV6-1 to TRBJ2-1; 7 bases map to TRBD1. Sequenced: PBMCs. The TCR comes from a woman in her thirties or forties in good health and CMV-seronegative. CDR3 protein: CASDRESSYNEQFF. CDR3 sequence (DNA): TGTGCCAGCGACAGGGAGTCTTCGTACAATGAGCAGTTCTTC.